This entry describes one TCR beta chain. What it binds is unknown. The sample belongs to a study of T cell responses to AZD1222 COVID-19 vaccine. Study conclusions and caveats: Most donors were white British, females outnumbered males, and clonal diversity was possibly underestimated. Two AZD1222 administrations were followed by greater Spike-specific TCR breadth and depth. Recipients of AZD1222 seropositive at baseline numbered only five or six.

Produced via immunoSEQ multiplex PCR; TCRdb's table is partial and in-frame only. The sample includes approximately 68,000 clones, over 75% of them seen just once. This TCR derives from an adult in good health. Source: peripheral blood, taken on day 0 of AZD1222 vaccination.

This chain's CDR3 is CASSDGQGRDTQYF. The CDR3 bases are TGCGCCAGCAGCGACGGACAGGGGAGAGATACGCAGTATTTT. The gene calls are TRBV5-1 and TRBJ2-3; 9 bases are shared with TRBD1. Germline CDR1 is SGHRS and CDR2 is YFSETQ. The length of the CDR3 is 14 residues. Unmatched junction bases numbered 5, after V lost 4 bases and J lost 5 bases.